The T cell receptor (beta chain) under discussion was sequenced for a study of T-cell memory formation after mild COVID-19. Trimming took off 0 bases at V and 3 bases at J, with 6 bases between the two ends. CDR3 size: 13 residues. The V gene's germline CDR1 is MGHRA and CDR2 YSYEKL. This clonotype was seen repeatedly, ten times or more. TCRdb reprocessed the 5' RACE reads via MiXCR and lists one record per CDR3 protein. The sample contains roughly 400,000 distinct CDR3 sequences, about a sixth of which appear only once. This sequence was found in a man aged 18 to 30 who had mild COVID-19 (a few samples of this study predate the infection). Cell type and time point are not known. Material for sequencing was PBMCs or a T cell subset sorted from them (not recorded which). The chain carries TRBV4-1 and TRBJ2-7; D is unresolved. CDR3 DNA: TGCGCCAGCAGCCAAGAGGCCAGCTACGAGCAGTACGTC. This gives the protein CASSQEASYEQYV.